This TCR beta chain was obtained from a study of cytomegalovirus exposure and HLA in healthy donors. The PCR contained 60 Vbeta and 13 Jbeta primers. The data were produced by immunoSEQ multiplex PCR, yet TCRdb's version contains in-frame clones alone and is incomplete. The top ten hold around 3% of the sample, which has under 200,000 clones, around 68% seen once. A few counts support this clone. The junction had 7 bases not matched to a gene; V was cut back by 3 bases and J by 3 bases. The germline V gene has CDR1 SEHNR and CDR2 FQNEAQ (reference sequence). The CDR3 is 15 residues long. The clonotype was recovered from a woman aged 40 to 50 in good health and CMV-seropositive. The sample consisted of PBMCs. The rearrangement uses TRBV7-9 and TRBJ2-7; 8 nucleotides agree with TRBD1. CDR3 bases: TGTGCCAGCAGCTTCGGACAGGGTCAGATCTACGAGCAGTACTTC. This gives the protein CASSFGQGQIYEQYF.